A single sample gave rise to the 2 T cell receptor beta chains below, sequenced in a study of T cell responses to AZD1222 COVID-19 vaccine. The assay was immunoSEQ multiplex PCR, and TCRdb's table has in-frame clones only and misses some. Of about 150,000 clones listed, roughly 87% were seen once; the top ten hold roughly 6%. The sequenced sample was peripheral blood, obtained 28 days after the second AZD1222 dose. The receptors derive from an adult who received the AZD1222 COVID-19 vaccine.

The chain carries TRBV5-1 and TRBJ2-2; the D gene is possibly TRBD2 (6 bases). The CDR3 sequence is 13 residues long. CDR1 and CDR2 from the germline V gene are SGHRS and YFSETQ. V lost 4 bases to trimming and J lost 7 bases, with 11 bases between them. This chain's CDR3 is CASSPWGDGELFF. For the CDR3, the DNA is TGCGCCAGCAGCCCCTGGGGGGACGGGGAGCTGTTTTTT.

The rearrangement links TRBV7-2 to TRBJ2-3, with D tentatively TRBD2 (6 bases). The V end was cut by 5 bases, the J end by 11 bases, with 23 bases between. The CDR3 spans 15 residues. The germline V gene has CDR1 SGHTA and CDR2 FQGNSA. The CDR3 sequence: CASSLSEGLQLKQYF. The CDR3 DNA reads as TGTGCCAGCAGCCTCTCCGAGGGACTGCAGCTAAAGCAGTATTTT.